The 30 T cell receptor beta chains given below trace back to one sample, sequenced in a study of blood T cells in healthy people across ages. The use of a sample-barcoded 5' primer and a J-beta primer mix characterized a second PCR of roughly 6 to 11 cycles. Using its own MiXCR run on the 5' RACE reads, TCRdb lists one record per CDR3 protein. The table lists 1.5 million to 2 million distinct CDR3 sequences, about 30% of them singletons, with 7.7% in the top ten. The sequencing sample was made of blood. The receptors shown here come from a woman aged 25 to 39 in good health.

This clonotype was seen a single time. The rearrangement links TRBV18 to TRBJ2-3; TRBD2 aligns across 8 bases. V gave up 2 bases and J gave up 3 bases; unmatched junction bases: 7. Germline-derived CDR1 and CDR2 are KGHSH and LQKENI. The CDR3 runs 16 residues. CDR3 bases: TGTGCCAGCTCACCAATAGCGGGAAAAGTGACAGATACGCAGTATTTT. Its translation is CASSPIAGKVTDTQYF.

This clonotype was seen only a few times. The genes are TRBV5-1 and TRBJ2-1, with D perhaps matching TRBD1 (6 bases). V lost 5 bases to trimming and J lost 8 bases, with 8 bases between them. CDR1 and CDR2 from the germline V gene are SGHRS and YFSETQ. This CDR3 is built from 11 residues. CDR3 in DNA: TGCGCCAGCAGGAGGGGGTATGAGCAGTTCTTC. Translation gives CASRRGYEQFF.

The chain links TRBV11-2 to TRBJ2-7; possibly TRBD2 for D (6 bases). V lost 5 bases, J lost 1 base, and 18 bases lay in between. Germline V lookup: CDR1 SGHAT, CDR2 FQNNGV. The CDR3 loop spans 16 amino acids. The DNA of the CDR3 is TGTGCCAGCAGCGCCAATCGGGACTTCGCTTCCTACGAGCAGTACTTC. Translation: CASSANRDFASYEQYF.

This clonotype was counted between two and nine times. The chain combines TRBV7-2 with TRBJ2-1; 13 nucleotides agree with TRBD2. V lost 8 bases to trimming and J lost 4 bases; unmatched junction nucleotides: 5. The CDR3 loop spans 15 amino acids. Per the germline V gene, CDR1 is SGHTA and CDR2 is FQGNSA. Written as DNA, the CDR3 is TGTGCCAGCCGCCAACTAGCGGGAGGGTACAATGAGCAGTTCTTC. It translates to CASRQLAGGYNEQFF.

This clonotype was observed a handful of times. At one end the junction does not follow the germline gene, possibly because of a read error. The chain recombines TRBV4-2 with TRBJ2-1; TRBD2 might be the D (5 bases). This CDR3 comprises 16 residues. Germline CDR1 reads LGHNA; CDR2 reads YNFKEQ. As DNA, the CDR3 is TGTGTCAGCAGCCAAGATTTGCTAGCCCTAGACAATGGGCAGTTCTTC. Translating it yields CVSSQDLLALDNGQFF.

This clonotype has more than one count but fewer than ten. DNA for the CDR3: TGCAGTGCTAGAGCACCAAGAGACGGACCGCAGTTCTTC. Its protein product is CSARAPRDGPQFF. The chain combines TRBV20-1 with TRBJ2-1; D call uncertain. Germline V gene data show CDR1 as DFQATT and CDR2 as SNEGSKA (reference sequence). The CDR3 spans 13 residues. V was pared by 1 base and J by 12 bases, with 16 bases between.

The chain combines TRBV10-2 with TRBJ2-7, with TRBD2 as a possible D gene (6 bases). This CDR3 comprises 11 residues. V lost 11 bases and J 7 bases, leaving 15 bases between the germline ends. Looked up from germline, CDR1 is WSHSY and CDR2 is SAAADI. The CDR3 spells CAVLGGEEQYF. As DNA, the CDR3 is TGCGCCGTCCTGGGAGGCGAAGAGCAGTACTTC.

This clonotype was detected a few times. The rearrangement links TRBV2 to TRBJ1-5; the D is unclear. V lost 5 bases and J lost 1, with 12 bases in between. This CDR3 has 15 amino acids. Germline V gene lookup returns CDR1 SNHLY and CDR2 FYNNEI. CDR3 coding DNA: TGTGCCAGCAGTTTAGTGAGTCGGAGCAATCAGCCCCAGCATTTT. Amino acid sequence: CASSLVSRSNQPQHF.

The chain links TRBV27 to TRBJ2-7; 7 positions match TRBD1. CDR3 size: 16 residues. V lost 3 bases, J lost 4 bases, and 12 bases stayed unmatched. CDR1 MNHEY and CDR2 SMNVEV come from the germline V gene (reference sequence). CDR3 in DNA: TGTGCCAGCAGTTTCTCGGGACAGAGAAGCATATACGAGCAGTACTTC. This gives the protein CASSFSGQRSIYEQYF.

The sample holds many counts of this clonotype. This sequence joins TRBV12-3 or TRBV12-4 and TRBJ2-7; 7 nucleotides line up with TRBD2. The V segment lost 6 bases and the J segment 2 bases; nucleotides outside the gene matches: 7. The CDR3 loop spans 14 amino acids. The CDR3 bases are TGTGCCAGCAGAACCCCCAGCGGGGCCTACGAGCAGTACTTC. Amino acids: CASRTPSGAYEQYF.

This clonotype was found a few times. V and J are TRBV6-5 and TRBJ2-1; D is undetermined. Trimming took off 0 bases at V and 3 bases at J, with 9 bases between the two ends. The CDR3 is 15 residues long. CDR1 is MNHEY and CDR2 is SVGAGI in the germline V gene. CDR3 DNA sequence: TGTGCCAGCAGTTACTCGGGCGGTTTCTACAATGAGCAGTTCTTC. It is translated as CASSYSGGFYNEQFF.

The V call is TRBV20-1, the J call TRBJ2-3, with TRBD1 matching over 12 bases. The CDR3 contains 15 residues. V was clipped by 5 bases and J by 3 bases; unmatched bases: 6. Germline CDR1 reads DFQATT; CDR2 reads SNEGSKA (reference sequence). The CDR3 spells CSARDRGRMTDTQYF. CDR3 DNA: TGCAGTGCTCGGGACAGGGGGCGCATGACAGATACGCAGTATTTT.

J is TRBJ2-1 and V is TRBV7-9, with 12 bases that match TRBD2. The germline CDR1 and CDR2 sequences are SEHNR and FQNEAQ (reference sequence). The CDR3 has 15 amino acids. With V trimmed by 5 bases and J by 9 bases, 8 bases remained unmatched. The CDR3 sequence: CASSLLAGGPSEQFF. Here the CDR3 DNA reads TGTGCCAGCAGCCTTCTAGCGGGAGGGCCAAGTGAGCAGTTCTTC.

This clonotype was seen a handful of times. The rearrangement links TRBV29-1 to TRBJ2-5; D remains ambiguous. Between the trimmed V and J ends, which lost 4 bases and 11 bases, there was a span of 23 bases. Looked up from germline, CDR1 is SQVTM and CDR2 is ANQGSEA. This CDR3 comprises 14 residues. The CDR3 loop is CSVGPLQAAYKQYF. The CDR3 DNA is TGCAGCGTTGGACCCCTGCAGGCGGCGTACAAGCAGTACTTC.

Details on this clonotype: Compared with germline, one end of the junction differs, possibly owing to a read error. The CDR3 DNA follows: TGTGCCAGCAGTTTAGGGGGCTTAAGAAACACTATATATTTT. Protein: CASSLGGLRNTIYF. This sequence joins TRBV12-3 or TRBV12-4 and TRBJ1-3; TRBD1 might be the D (5 bases). CDR3 length: 14 residues.

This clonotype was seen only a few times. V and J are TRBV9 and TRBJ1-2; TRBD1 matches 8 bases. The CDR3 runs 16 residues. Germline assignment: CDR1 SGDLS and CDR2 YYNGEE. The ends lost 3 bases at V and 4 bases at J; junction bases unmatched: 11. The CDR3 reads CASSGGQGALSYGYTF. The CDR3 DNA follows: TGTGCCAGCAGCGGCGGACAGGGCGCCCTCTCCTATGGCTACACCTTC. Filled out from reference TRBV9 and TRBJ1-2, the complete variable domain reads DSGVTQTPKHLITATGQRVTLRCSPRSGDLSVYWYQQSLDQGLQFLIQYYNGEERAKGNILERFSAQQFPDLHSELNLSSLELGDSALYFCASSGGQGALSYGYTFGSGTRLTVV.

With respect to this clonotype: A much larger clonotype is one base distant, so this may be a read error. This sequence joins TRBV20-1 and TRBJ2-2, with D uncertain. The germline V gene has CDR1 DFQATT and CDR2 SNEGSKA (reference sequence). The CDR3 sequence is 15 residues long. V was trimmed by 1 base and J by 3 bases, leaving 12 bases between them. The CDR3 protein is CSARAGQADTGELFF. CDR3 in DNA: TGCAGTGCTAGAGCTGGTCAGGCAGACACCGGGGAGCTGTTTTTT.

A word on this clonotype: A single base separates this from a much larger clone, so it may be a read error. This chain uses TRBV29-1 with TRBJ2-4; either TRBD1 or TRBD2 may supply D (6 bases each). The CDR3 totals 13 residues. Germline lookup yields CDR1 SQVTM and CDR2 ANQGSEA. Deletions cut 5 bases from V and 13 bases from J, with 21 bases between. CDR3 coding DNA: TGCAGCGTTTTGGGGGGCTCCTACAATGAGCAGTACTTC. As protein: CSVLGGSYNEQYF.

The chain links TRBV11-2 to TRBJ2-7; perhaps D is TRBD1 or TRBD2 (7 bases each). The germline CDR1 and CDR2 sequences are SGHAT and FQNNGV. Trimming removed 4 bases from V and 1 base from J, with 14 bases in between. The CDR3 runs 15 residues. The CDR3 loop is CASSWGGTASYEQYF. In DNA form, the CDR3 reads TGTGCCAGCAGCTGGGGGGGGACAGCTTCCTACGAGCAGTACTTC.

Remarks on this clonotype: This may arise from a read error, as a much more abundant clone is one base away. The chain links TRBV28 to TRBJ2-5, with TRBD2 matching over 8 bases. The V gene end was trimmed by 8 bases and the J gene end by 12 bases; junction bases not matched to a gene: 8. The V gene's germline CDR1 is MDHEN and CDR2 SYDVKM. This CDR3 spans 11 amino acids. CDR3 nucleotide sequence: TGTGCCAGCGGCGGGATGCGGGGGGAGTACTTC. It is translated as CASGGMRGEYF.

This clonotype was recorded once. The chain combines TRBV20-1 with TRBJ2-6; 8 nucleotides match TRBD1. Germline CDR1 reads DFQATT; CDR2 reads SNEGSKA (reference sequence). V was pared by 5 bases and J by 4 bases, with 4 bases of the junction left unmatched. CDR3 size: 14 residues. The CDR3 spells CSALTGVGANVLTF. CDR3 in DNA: TGCAGTGCTCTGACAGGGGTCGGGGCCAACGTCCTGACTTTC.

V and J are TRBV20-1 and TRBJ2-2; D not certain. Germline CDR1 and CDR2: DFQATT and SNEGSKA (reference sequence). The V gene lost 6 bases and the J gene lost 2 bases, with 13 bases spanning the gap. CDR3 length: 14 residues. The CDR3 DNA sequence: TGCAGTGCACCGAGTGGATTAAACACCGGGGAGCTGTTTTTT. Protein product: CSAPSGLNTGELFF.

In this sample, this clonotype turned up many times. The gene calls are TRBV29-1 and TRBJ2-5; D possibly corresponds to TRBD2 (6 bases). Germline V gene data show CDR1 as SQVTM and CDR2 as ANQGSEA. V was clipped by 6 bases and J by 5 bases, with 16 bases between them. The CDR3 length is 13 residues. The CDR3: CSVQRALRETQYF. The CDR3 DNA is TGCAGCGTGCAGCGGGCACTTAGGGAGACCCAGTACTTC.

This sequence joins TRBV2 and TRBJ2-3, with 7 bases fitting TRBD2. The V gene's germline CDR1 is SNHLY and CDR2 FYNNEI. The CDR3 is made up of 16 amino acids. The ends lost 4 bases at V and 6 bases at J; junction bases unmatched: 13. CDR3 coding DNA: TGTGCCAGCAGTGGTGAGGGAGCGGGGACGGGGGATACGCAGTATTTT. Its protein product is CASSGEGAGTGDTQYF.

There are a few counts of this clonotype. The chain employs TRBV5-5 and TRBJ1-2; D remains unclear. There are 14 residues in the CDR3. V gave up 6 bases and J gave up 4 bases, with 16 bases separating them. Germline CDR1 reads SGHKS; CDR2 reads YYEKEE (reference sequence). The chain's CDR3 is CASTGYATSYGYTF. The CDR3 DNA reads TGTGCCAGCACCGGTTATGCGACATCCTATGGCTACACCTTC.

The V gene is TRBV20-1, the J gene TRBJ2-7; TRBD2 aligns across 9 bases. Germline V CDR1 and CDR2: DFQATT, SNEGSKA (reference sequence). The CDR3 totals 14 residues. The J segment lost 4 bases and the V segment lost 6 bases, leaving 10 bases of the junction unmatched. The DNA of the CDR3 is TGCAGTGCCCTCTGGGCGGGGGGGAGGTACGAGCAGTACTTC. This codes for CSALWAGGRYEQYF.

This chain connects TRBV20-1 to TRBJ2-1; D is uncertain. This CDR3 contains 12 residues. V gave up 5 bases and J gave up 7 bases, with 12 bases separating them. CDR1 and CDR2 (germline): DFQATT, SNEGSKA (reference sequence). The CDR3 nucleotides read TGCAGTGCTCCCGACGGCGCTAATGAGCAGTTCTTC. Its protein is CSAPDGANEQFF.

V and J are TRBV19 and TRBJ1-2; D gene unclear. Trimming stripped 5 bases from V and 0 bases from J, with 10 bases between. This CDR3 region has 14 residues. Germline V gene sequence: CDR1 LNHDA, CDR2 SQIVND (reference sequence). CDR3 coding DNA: TGTGCCAGTAGTCCAGGAATCCCTAACTATGGCTACACCTTC. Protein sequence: CASSPGIPNYGYTF. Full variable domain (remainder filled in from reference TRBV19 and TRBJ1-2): DGGITQSPKYLFRKEGQNVTLSCEQNLNHDAMYWYRQDPGQGLRLIYYSQIVNDFQKGDIAEGYSVSREKKESFPLTVTSAQKNPTAFYLCASSPGIPNYGYTFGSGTRLTVV.

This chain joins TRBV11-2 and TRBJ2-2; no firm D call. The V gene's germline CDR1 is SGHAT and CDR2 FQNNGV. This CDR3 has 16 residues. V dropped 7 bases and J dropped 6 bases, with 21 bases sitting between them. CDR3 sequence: CASTTRVGVGPGELFF. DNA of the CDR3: TGTGCCAGCACCACCCGGGTAGGCGTTGGCCCCGGGGAGCTGTTTTTT.

CDR3: CASSRDLRQPQHF. CDR3 nucleotides: TGTGCCAGCTCCCGGGATTTGCGTCAGCCCCAGCATTTT. The chain employs TRBV6-5 and TRBJ1-5, with D hard to call. The CDR3 runs 13 residues. Trimming removed 8 bases at V and 6 bases at J, with 14 bases between. Germline CDR1 and CDR2: MNHEY and SVGAGI.